A single sample is the source of the 13 T cell receptor beta chains below, sequenced in a study of identical twins. TCRdb reprocessed the 5' RACE reads via MiXCR and lists one record per CDR3 protein. The sample includes hundreds of thousands of distinct CDR3 sequences, roughly 12% of them seen just once. Another study also made use of these data, one on yellow fever vaccine responses in identical twins.

Material for sequencing was CD8+ T cells sorted from blood. The receptors derive from a woman younger than 35 in good health.

This clonotype showed up just a few times. The chain uses TRBV12-3 or TRBV12-4 and TRBJ2-3, with 7 bases fitting TRBD2. This CDR3 is built from 15 residues. V shed 4 bases and J 4 bases; nucleotides not matched to a gene: 8. As DNA, the CDR3 is TGTGCCAGCAGTTCCCACGTGGGAGGGGCAGATACGCAGTATTTT. It is translated as CASSSHVGGADTQYF.

This chain connects TRBV28 to TRBJ2-3, with D tentatively TRBD1 (6 bases). Germline V gene sequence: CDR1 MDHEN, CDR2 SYDVKM. The V end was cut by 6 bases, the J end by 3 bases, with 13 bases between. The CDR3 sequence is 14 residues long. Here the CDR3 reads CASRQGSGTDTQYF. As DNA, the CDR3 is TGTGCCAGCAGGCAGGGGTCCGGGACAGATACGCAGTATTTT.

This clonotype was detected only a few times. CDR3 bases: TGTGCCAGCAGTACGGACAGGGCTGATTCACCCCTCCACTTT. It specifies CASSTDRADSPLHF. The chain uses TRBV28 and TRBJ1-6; TRBD1 agrees at 8 bases. The CDR3 sequence is 14 residues long. Germline V gene data show CDR1 as MDHEN and CDR2 as SYDVKM. V shed 5 bases and J 8 bases; nucleotides not matched to a gene: 5.

This clonotype was observed at least ten times. The chain joins TRBV29-1 to TRBJ1-2; 12 nucleotides agree with TRBD1. The V and J ends lost 6 bases and 3 bases, in that order; junction bases with no gene match: 5. CDR3 size: 14 residues. The germline gives CDR1 SQVTM, CDR2 ANQGSEA. The CDR3 is CSVTGQGAYYGYTF. The CDR3 nucleotides read TGCAGCGTGACGGGACAGGGGGCCTACTATGGCTACACCTTC.

This clonotype was counted a few times. The V call is TRBV20-1, the J call TRBJ2-7, with D unresolved. This CDR3 spans 16 amino acids. The ends were cut back, 1 base at V and 3 bases at J, with 19 bases in the middle. The V gene's germline CDR1 is DFQATT and CDR2 SNEGSKA (reference sequence). CDR3 sequence (DNA): TGCAGTGCTAGAGCCCGGCCAAACTCCGGAGACTACGAGCAGTACTTC. This sequence encodes CSARARPNSGDYEQYF.

This clonotype was counted many times. The chain has TRBV29-1 and TRBJ2-1, with 11 bases identical to TRBD2. Germline loops: CDR1 SQVTM, CDR2 ANQGSEA. CDR3 length equals 18 residues. The trim removed 1 base at V and 0 bases at J, leaving 8 bases unmatched. The CDR3 DNA reads TGCAGCGTTGAAGGACTAGCGGGAACTTTATACTCCTACAATGAGCAGTTCTTC. It translates to CSVEGLAGTLYSYNEQFF.

In this sample, this clonotype turned up many times. The rearrangement uses TRBV20-1 and TRBJ2-3; TRBD1 matches at 7 bases. Germline V gene sequence: CDR1 DFQATT, CDR2 SNEGSKA (reference sequence). This CDR3 comprises 16 residues. J was trimmed by 4 bases and V by 0 bases; bases with no gene match: 10. In DNA, the CDR3 is TGCAGTGCTAGAGATACGCGAGGGGGCGAGGCAGATACGCAGTATTTT. Translating it yields CSARDTRGGEADTQYF.

This clonotype showed up many times. The V and J genes are TRBV10-3 and TRBJ1-1, with D unclear. The V end lost 6 bases, the J end lost 0 bases, and 11 bases lay between the germline ends. The CDR3 spans 14 residues. Germline CDR1 and CDR2: ENHRY and SYGVKD. CDR3 coding DNA: TGTGCCATCAGGACACCCATTCTGAACACTGAAGCTTTCTTT. It translates to CAIRTPILNTEAFF.

The sample holds a few counts of this clonotype. The rearrangement links TRBV29-1 to TRBJ2-1, with D hard to call. Germline values: CDR1 SQVTM, CDR2 ANQGSEA. V lost 8 bases, J lost 1 base, and 12 bases lay in between. The CDR3 has 13 amino acids. The CDR3 nucleotides are TGCAGCACGCCCGGACGGTCCTACAATGAGCAGTTCTTC. As protein: CSTPGRSYNEQFF.

This clonotype was detected many times. The chain is built from TRBV3-1 and TRBJ2-5, with D possibly TRBD2 on 6 matching bases. CDR1 and CDR2 (germline): LGHDT, YNNKEL (reference sequence). The CDR3 extends over 15 amino acids. V was clipped by 0 bases and J by 4 bases, with 12 bases between them. The CDR3 reads CASSQEGGLTETQYF. For the CDR3, the DNA is TGTGCCAGCAGCCAAGAAGGAGGGTTAACAGAGACCCAGTACTTC.

The table lists this clonotype with many counts. The chain couples TRBV11-2 to TRBJ2-7, with a possible D match to TRBD1 (6 bases). This CDR3 has 16 residues. Per the germline V gene, CDR1 is SGHAT and CDR2 is FQNNGV. The germline V and J ends were trimmed by 4 bases and 2 bases, with 18 bases remaining between them. CDR3 loop: CASSSPGHRLPYEQYV. For the CDR3, the DNA is TGTGCCAGCAGCTCTCCGGGACACCGACTTCCCTACGAGCAGTACGTC.

This chain uses TRBV7-9 with TRBJ1-6, with a tentative D call TRBD1 (5 bases). CDR3 length: 16 residues. Germline loops: CDR1 SEHNR, CDR2 FQNEAQ (reference sequence). V was pared by 2 bases and J by 8 bases, with 16 bases between. The CDR3, as DNA: TGTGCCAGCAGCTTATACCAGGCCGTGGGGGATTCACCCCTCCACTTT. It is translated as CASSLYQAVGDSPLHF.

The V call is TRBV10-3, the J call TRBJ1-2, with D perhaps TRBD1 (6 bases). This CDR3 spans 15 amino acids. In germline, CDR1 is ENHRY, CDR2 SYGVKD. V lost 7 bases to trimming and J lost 3 bases, with 18 bases between them. The CDR3 loop is CAITLTQGWDYGYTF. In DNA form, the CDR3 reads TGTGCCATCACTCTCACACAGGGTTGGGACTATGGCTACACCTTC.